This T cell receptor (beta chain) was documented in a study of cytomegalovirus exposure and HLA in healthy donors. Findings of the study overall: Rates of TCR association differed by HLA locus in a later analysis, with DRB1 highest and HLA-C lowest.

This CDR3 has 16 residues. The V end was cut by 0 bases, the J end by 5 bases, with 16 bases between. Germline V gene data show CDR1 as SGHNT and CDR2 as YYREEE (reference sequence). On this clone itself: Antigen unknown.

Primers included in the PCR were 60 Vbeta and 13 Jbeta primers. TCRdb's copy holds only in-frame clones and misses some; the assay was immunoSEQ multiplex PCR. The sample comprises 150,000 to 200,000 clones, roughly 80% of which are singletons, and 2% to 2.5% rests with the top ten. This sequence was found in a male donor in good health and CMV-seronegative. Sequencing input: PBMCs. The chain has TRBV5-4 and TRBJ2-3; D possibly corresponds to TRBD2 (6 bases). This CDR3 is CASSLARESIRDTQYF. The CDR3, as DNA: TGTGCCAGCAGCTTGGCCCGGGAGAGCATACGAGATACGCAGTATTTT.